This is a list of T cell receptor beta chains from one sample in a study of shared clonotypes between healthy human individuals. TCRdb's copy holds only in-frame clones and misses some; the assay was immunoSEQ multiplex PCR. Of hundreds of thousands of clones in the sample, approximately 73% were seen once. Specimen: memory CD4+ T cells sorted from blood. These receptors were taken from a woman aged 25 to 39 in good health. CDR3s include the opening cysteine and the closing phenylalanine or tryptophan. D genes are given only for firm matches. Only part of the rows carry a size: once, few, many, or a class if the clone is expanded.

>TRBV6-1|TRBJ1-5|.|.
CASSADLNQPQHF
TGTGCCAGCAGTGCCGACCTGAATCAGCCCCAGCATTTT
>TRBV20-1|TRBJ2-1|few|.
CSAGNRDRQFF
TGCAGTGCTGGGAACCGGGACCGGCAGTTCTTC
>TRBV10-3|TRBJ1-2|few|.
CAISDRGDGYTF
TGTGCCATCAGTGACAGGGGTGATGGCTACACCTTC
>TRBV28|TRBJ2-7|.|TRBD1
CASSLFSRQGALSYEQYF
TGTGCCAGCAGTTTATTCTCTAGACAGGGGGCCCTTTCCTACGAGCAGTACTTC
>TRBV5-1|TRBJ2-2|.|.
CASSSGQIILTGELFF
TGCGCCAGCAGCAGCGGACAGATAATTCTCACCGGGGAGCTGTTTTTT
>TRBV10-3|TRBJ1-4|few|.
CASRGPGDGEKLFF
TGTGCCTCCCGGGGGCCGGGCGATGGTGAAAAACTGTTTTTT
>TRBV10-1|TRBJ2-4|few|.
CASMGSVAKNIQYF
TGCGCCAGCATGGGTTCAGTAGCCAAAAACATTCAGTACTTC
>TRBV28|TRBJ2-3|.|.
CASSFLRNTDTQYF
TGTGCCAGCAGTTTCTTACGGAACACAGATACGCAGTATTTT
>TRBV6-1|TRBJ1-5|.|.
CASSELRQLNQPQHF
TGTGCCAGCAGTGAACTCAGACAGCTCAATCAGCCCCAGCATTTT
>TRBV5-1|TRBJ2-3|.|.
CASSQGGGTDTQYF
TGCGCCAGCAGCCAGGGAGGAGGAACAGATACGCAGTATTTT
>TRBV4-1|TRBJ2-2|.|.
CASSQDRGGTGELFF
TGCGCCAGCAGCCAAGATCGAGGAGGTACCGGGGAGCTGTTTTTT
>TRBV4-1|TRBJ2-7|.|.
CASSHGVSYEQYF
TGCGCCAGCAGCCATGGAGTATCCTACGAGCAGTACTTC
>TRBV2|TRBJ1-5|few|.
CASSEDRSNQPQHF
TGTGCCAGCAGTGAGGACCGTAGCAATCAGCCCCAGCATTTT
>TRBV25-1|TRBJ1-2|.|TRBD1
CASSDAGQVGRGYTF
TGTGCCAGCAGTGATGCGGGACAGGTGGGAAGGGGCTACACCTTC
>TRBV28|TRBJ1-2|few|TRBD1
CASKPGTGEHWTGYTF
TGTGCCAGCAAACCCGGGACAGGGGAGCACTGGACGGGCTACACCTTC
>TRBV5-4|TRBJ2-5|.|.
CASSLVPRETQYF
TGTGCCAGCAGCTTGGTCCCCAGAGAGACCCAGTACTTC
>TRBV2|TRBJ2-1|few|TRBD2
CASRGLAGVPGEQFF
TGTGCCAGCAGAGGACTAGCGGGAGTCCCAGGGGAGCAGTTCTTC
>TRBV19|TRBJ1-5|.|.
CASSTPGSNQPQHF
TGTGCCAGTAGTACCCCCGGTAGCAATCAGCCCCAGCATTTT
>TRBV21-1|TRBJ1-1|.|.
CASSPRDGEGTEAFF
TGTGCCAGCAGCCCCCGGGACGGGGAGGGGACTGAAGCTTTCTTT
>TRBV11-3|TRBJ2-3|.|TRBD2
CASSSGTKTDTQYF
TGTGCCAGCAGCTCCGGGACTAAAACAGATACGCAGTATTTT
>TRBV18|TRBJ2-7|once|.
CASSPPVAGPSSYEQYF
TGTGCCAGCTCACCACCAGTCGCAGGACCCAGCTCCTACGAGCAGTACTTC
>TRBV7-9|TRBJ2-3|many|.
CASSGESVADTQYF
TGTGCCAGCAGCGGGGAGAGCGTGGCAGATACGCAGTATTTT
>TRBV2|TRBJ1-4|once|.
CASRLHSTNEKLFF
TGTGCCAGCAGGCTCCACTCAACTAATGAAAAACTGTTTTTT
>TRBV7-2|TRBJ1-2|many|.
CASSTTSGAYGYTF
TGTGCCAGCAGCACTACGTCAGGGGCCTATGGCTACACCTTC
>TRBV6-5|TRBJ2-5|few|.
CASSYRLLPQETQYF
TGTGCCAGCAGTTACAGGCTACTCCCCCAAGAGACCCAGTACTTC
>TRBV5-4|TRBJ2-7|.|TRBD2
CASSRGGLTFEQYF
TGTGCCAGCAGTCGGGGGGGTCTAACCTTCGAGCAGTACTTC
>TRBV5-6|TRBJ1-4|.|.
CASSSVGAAMRGEKLFF
TGTGCCAGCAGCTCGGTCGGGGCTGCTATGAGGGGGGAAAAACTGTTTTTT
>TRBV6-5|TRBJ1-1|.|TRBD1
CASRRQGRAFF
TGTGCCAGCAGACGACAGGGAAGGGCTTTCTTT
>TRBV30|TRBJ2-2|.|TRBD2
CAWSPSGSWFGELFF
TGTGCCTGGAGTCCCAGCGGGAGTTGGTTCGGGGAGCTGTTTTTT